The T cell receptor (beta chain) described here comes from a study of brain T cells in children with intractable seizures. Study-wide results and limits: Pre-surgery blood may have been undersampled, hiding some clones. Patients' HCMV serostatus was unknown; virus specificity rests on CDR3 similarity alone.

Turning to this clone: What it binds is unknown.

Profiling relied on immunoSEQ multiplex PCR, and the TCRdb table lists in-frame clones only, not all of them. This table has roughly 69,000 clones, roughly 95% appearing once. Sequencing was limited to surgery cases with top T cell transcript signatures in brain tissue. Before surgery, patients took at least one anti-epileptic drug. This TCR came from a boy younger than two with focal cortical dysplasia and intractable seizures. This specimen was peripheral blood, taken at surgery.

The CDR3 DNA sequence: TGTGCCAGCAGTCCCGGGACGATGGGACAGCCCCAGCATTTT. Residues: CASSPGTMGQPQHF. J is TRBJ1-5 and V is TRBV5-6; tentative D call: TRBD1 (5 bases). Germline loops: CDR1 SGHDT, CDR2 YYEEEE. The CDR3 is 14 residues long. Trimming shortened V by 5 bases and J by 7 bases, and 16 bases separated the two germline ends.